This T cell receptor beta chain was captured in a study of metastatic and nonmetastatic thyroid tumors. Across the study: Repertoires from blood and tumor or nodule tissue of malignant and benign thyroid patients were compared.

In the study's own analysis: A classifier of distant metastasis in papillary thyroid cancer was built from CDR3 differences (across clinicopathological groups). TCRdb re-processed the PCR reads through MiXCR. The V and J calls and clone size come from TCRdb's table, not from the authors' own analysis. The sample lists about 30,000 clones, 3.5% to 5% occurring once. Thyroid surgery took place with no prior treatment in any patient. The CDR3 runs to 13 residues. Germline V gene data show CDR1 as GTSNPN and CDR2 as SVGIG (reference sequence). Trimming cost V 1 base and J 4 bases, with 10 bases left between them. Findings and caveats of the study: When malignant thyroid tumors were compared with benign nodules, TCR beta diversity was reportedly significantly higher in the malignant tumors. This held in both blood and tumor samples.

A few counts support this clone. What it binds is unknown. The V call is TRBV30, the J call TRBJ1-2; D is ambiguous. Sample: blood. The TCR originated in a female donor with papillary thyroid cancer or a benign thyroid nodule (not recorded which). Some clones in this sample may be carry-over from other donors' samples. The CDR3 here is CAWSGAGFYGYTF. As DNA, the CDR3 is TGTGCCTGGAGTGGGGCGGGATTCTATGGCTACACCTTC.